What follows is one T cell receptor (beta chain) and its context. Its cognate antigen has yet to be identified. No much larger clone is present one base from it, and per-base qualities are unavailable. Enrolling through a virtual design, the prospective study's participants ranged in age from roughly 18 to 95 years and lived across more than 20 United States geographic areas. To assign participants to cohorts, the prospective study relied on clinical history that participants themselves reported in a screening survey and a study questionnaire. For ImmuneRACE Cohort 3, a participant was defined as recovered based on two consecutive negative NP/OP PCR tests, clearance by a healthcare professional, or resolution of symptoms. Mobile phlebotomists in the prospective study collected whole blood, serum and a nasopharyngeal or oropharyngeal swab from every participant. Over a roughly two-month period, participants in the prospective study had the option of providing additional blood draws and questionnaires. Before DNA extraction, prospective study blood samples were shipped either frozen or at room temperature.

CDR1 and CDR2 are drawn from the germline V gene: SGHTA, FQGNSA. Cut back by 1 base and 3 bases, the V and J ends lie 10 bases apart. Its CDR3 holds 15 amino acids, cysteine through phenylalanine. Only the CDR3 DNA is retained, 45 bases long and in frame from the first base. The data belong to a study of blood T cell repertoires in COVID-19 (dated by TCRdb to the early 2020s). Broadly, across the study: Collaborator samples came from the United States, Italy and Spain and covered acute and convalescent phases of COVID-19. The material from the prospective study consisted of cDNA or gDNA derived from T cells, B-cell-depleted T cells, or PBMCs. Deeply sampled blood TCRbeta repertoires from subjects exposed to, actively infected with, or recovered from COVID-19 were included in the dataset. The repertoires were released in a freely available public database meant as a resource for research on the immune response to SARS-CoV-2. The samples were drawn from two sources: the first 160 participants of the ongoing ImmuneRACE study, and fewer than 1,500 subjects contributed by 6 global collaborators. Nearly every sample came with metadata listing a de-identified subject ID, COVID-19 status, age in years and sex. HLA class I and class II types, where available, came from metadata supplied by the sample provider rather than from assay-based typing.

TCRbeta CDR3 regions were amplified from genomic DNA using the immunoSEQ Assay, a bias-controlled multiplex PCR. Per the original workflow: Within the assay, amplification of reference gene primers was used to estimate how many nucleated cells each sample contained. To quantify the absolute abundance of each unique TCRbeta CDR3 rearrangement, sequence reads were collapsed and filtered. For each sample, productive Simpson clonality was calculated as the square root of Simpson's diversity index over productive rearrangements. TCRdb obtained this table from immuneACCESS and retained in-frame rearrangements with V and J assigned. These tables miss some clones; where compared with another copy, unresolved V genes account for less than half of the shortfall, and the remainder is unexplained. The V and J calls and the clone size are those of that table, but D and trimming were determined from the DNA. This sample comprises some 250,000 clones, 80% to 90% of them detected only once. The ten largest account for less than 2.5% of the sample.

Overall results and qualifications from the work: How much clinical and demographic metadata was included differed by source and by participant, and the metadata was provided uncurated.

The chain couples TRBV7-2 to TRBJ1-5; the D gene cannot be named for sure. This TCR derives from a woman aged 50 to 65 who had recovered from COVID-19. Sample: PBMCs or T cells enriched from blood (not recorded which). The bases read TGTGCCAGCAGCTTAGTCGGGGTGGCCAATCAGCCCCAGCATTTT. This is translated as CASSLVGVANQPQHF. Here the CDR3 is joined to the reference TRBV7-2 and TRBJ1-5 genes, and the full variable domain is: GAGVSQSPSNKVTEKGKDVELRCDPISGHTALYWYRQSLGQGLEFLIYFQGNSAPDKSGLPSDRFSAERTGGSVSTLTIQRTQQEDSAVYLCASSLVGVANQPQHFGDGTRLSIL.